The clone carrying this T cell receptor (beta chain) came up once. The data stem from a study of blood T cell repertoires in COVID-19. Overall study context: Sources were T cells, B-cell-depleted T cells, or PBMCs; the material itself was cDNA or gDNA.

Per the authors' pipeline: Reference gene primer amplification yielded estimated nucleated cell counts. Libraries were prepared by immunoSEQ multiplex PCR; TCRdb keeps only in-frame clonotypes and omits some of them. For V, J and clone size, that table is used; D and trimming come from the DNA. The profile shows 150,000 to 180,000 clones, 84% of them singletons. Looked up from germline, CDR1 is SGHAT and CDR2 is FQDESV (reference sequence). CDR3 length: 15 residues. Germline trimming cut 4 bases from V and 1 base from J; bases unmatched to any gene: 3. The material sequenced was peripheral blood. The rearrangement joins TRBV11-1 to TRBJ2-2; 7 bases are a match to TRBD1. The receptor was derived from a woman in her forties or fifties with acute or convalescent COVID-19. The DNA for the CDR3 is TGTGCCAGCAGCTCGAGGACAGGGAACACCGGGGAGCTGTTTTTT. Residues: CASSSRTGNTGELFF.